One and the same sample provided the 30 T cell receptor beta chains below, sequenced in a study of Tregs in tolerant kidney transplant recipients. Recipients received nonmyeloablative bone marrow transplants from related graft donors, with transient mixed chimerism. Assay: immunoSEQ multiplex PCR; the TCRdb copy retains only in-frame clones and omits some. The data show tens of thousands of clones, about 91% seen once. This material consisted of CD4+ T cells from blood (PBMCs), taken 24 months after the transplant. Receptors were obtained from a human patient who received a combined kidney and bone marrow transplant. Some of these T cells may belong to the graft donor.

This clone was found once. The rearrangement links TRBV7-9 to TRBJ2-1; 8 bases are a match to TRBD1. The V and J ends lost 2 bases and 15 bases, in that order; junction bases with no gene match: 9. The CDR3 consists of 13 residues. The germline gives CDR1 SEHNR, CDR2 FQNEAQ (reference sequence). DNA of the CDR3: TGTGCCAGCAGCTTAAAGGGGGACAGGACACGGTTCTTC. This encodes CASSLKGDRTRFF.

This clone came up once. The CDR3 DNA follows: TGTGCCAGCAGTTTGACAGGGGCCGGGTTGAACACTGAAGCTTTCTTT. The encoded protein is CASSLTGAGLNTEAFF. This chain joins TRBV28 and TRBJ1-1, with 8 bases identical to TRBD1. The CDR3 has 16 residues. The germline V gene encodes CDR1 MDHEN and CDR2 SYDVKM. The trim removed 3 bases at V and 0 bases at J, leaving 6 bases unmatched.

The chain employs TRBV11-1 and TRBJ1-1; 8 bases line up with TRBD1. The CDR3 is 14 residues long. Germline V gives CDR1 SGHAT, CDR2 FQDESV (reference sequence). V trimming: 5 bases; J trimming: 3 bases; junction bases outside the gene matches: 5. The DNA for the CDR3 is TGTGCCAGCAGCCGCGGACAGGGACACACTGAAGCTTTCTTT. It specifies CASSRGQGHTEAFF.

The chain joins TRBV28 to TRBJ1-1, with a weak D call TRBD1 (5 bases). This CDR3 is built from 14 residues. V was clipped by 1 base and J by 1 base, with 7 bases between them. Germline V gene lookup returns CDR1 MDHEN and CDR2 SYDVKM. CDR3 nucleotide sequence: TGTGCCAGCAGTTTATTTGACAGGAACACTGAAGCTTTCTTT. Translated, it gives CASSLFDRNTEAFF. Complete variable domain (other parts from reference TRBV28 and TRBJ1-1): DVKVTQSSRYLVKRTGEKVFLECVQDMDHENMFWYRQDPGLGLRLIYFSYDVKMKEKGDIPEGYSVSREKKERFSLILESASTNQTSMYLCASSLFDRNTEAFFGQGTRLTVV.

The J gene is TRBJ2-1, the V gene TRBV7-2; 9 nucleotides match TRBD2. The CDR3 loop spans 18 amino acids. Germline V gene data show CDR1 as SGHTA and CDR2 as FQGNSA. V trimming: 1 base; J trimming: 1 base; junction bases outside the gene matches: 8. In DNA, the CDR3 is TGTGCCAGCAGCTTAGTCCCAGCGGGGGGCTGGTCCTACAATGAGCAGTTCTTC. It is translated as CASSLVPAGGWSYNEQFF.

The chain uses TRBV7-3 and TRBJ2-1; 7 bases match TRBD2. Germline V gene sequence: CDR1 SGHTA, CDR2 FQGTGA. This CDR3 is 13 amino acids long. V trimming: 8 bases; J trimming: 0 bases; junction bases outside the gene matches: 1. CDR3 in amino acids: CASGTTSYNEQFF. DNA of the CDR3: TGTGCCAGCGGGACTACCTCCTACAATGAGCAGTTCTTC.

V and J are TRBV5-1 and TRBJ2-2, with TRBD2 identical over 11 bases. Germline CDR1 SGHRS, CDR2 YFSETQ. The CDR3 spans 15 residues. V lost 7 bases and J lost 5; bases outside the gene matches: 7. In DNA form, the CDR3 reads TGCGCCAGCGGCCCGGGACTAGCGGTAACCGGGGAGCTGTTTTTT. This translates into CASGPGLAVTGELFF.

CDR3 sequence: CASSAMGAARGTEAFF. In DNA, the CDR3 is TGTGCCAGCAGTGCTATGGGTGCCGCTCGGGGCACTGAAGCTTTCTTT. The chain recombines TRBV2 with TRBJ1-1; D gene ambiguous. The CDR3 extends over 16 amino acids. Germline values: CDR1 SNHLY, CDR2 FYNNEI. V was cut by 4 bases and J by 4 bases, with 19 bases left in between.

The chain couples TRBV4-2 to TRBJ2-3; TRBD2 matches at 7 bases. With 3 bases clipped from V and 1 base from J, the junction kept 10 bases outside the gene matches. The CDR3 length is 17 residues. Germline V gene lookup returns CDR1 LGHNA and CDR2 YNFKEQ. The CDR3 protein is CASSHVERGDGTDTQYF. In nucleotides, the CDR3 is TGTGCCAGCAGCCATGTTGAGCGGGGCGATGGCACAGATACGCAGTATTTT.

V usage is TRBV7-2 and J usage is TRBJ2-5; 12 bases agree with TRBD1. The last part of the DNA fits TRBJ2-7 better; the J call may be wrong. Germline V gene lookup returns CDR1 SGHTA and CDR2 FQGNSA. CDR3 length equals 17 residues. The CDR3 sequence is CASSFIRDRGLLYEQYF. DNA of the CDR3: TGTGCCAGCAGCTTTATTCGGGACAGGGGGCTCCTCTACGAGCAGTACTTC.

V gene TRBV7-7 combines with J gene TRBJ2-3; weak D call: TRBD2 (6 bases). The germline gives CDR1 SSHAT, CDR2 FNYEAQ (reference sequence). Trimming cost V 1 base and J 0 bases, with 8 bases left between them. This CDR3 has 15 amino acids. For the CDR3, the DNA is TGTGCCAGCAGCTTAGAGGGGACTAGCACAGATACGCAGTATTTT. Residues: CASSLEGTSTDTQYF.

This sequence joins TRBV11-2 and TRBJ2-5, with D possibly matching TRBD2 (6 bases). Per the germline V gene, CDR1 is SGHAT and CDR2 is FQNNGV. This CDR3 is built from 15 residues. The ends were cut back, 5 bases at V and 5 bases at J, with 18 bases in the middle. CDR3 loop: CASSPRRLGGETQYF. The CDR3 DNA reads TGTGCCAGCAGCCCGAGACGTTTAGGAGGGGAGACCCAGTACTTC.

The chain employs TRBV27 and TRBJ2-1; 10 positions match TRBD1. V lost 4 bases to trimming and J lost 5 bases; unmatched junction nucleotides: 11. The CDR3 loop spans 17 amino acids. CDR1 is MNHEY and CDR2 is SMNVEV in the germline V gene (reference sequence). In DNA form, the CDR3 reads TGTGCCAGCAGTTGGACCCCCGACAGGGGGCGTCACAATGAGCAGTTCTTC. Protein sequence: CASSWTPDRGRHNEQFF.

The V and J genes are TRBV5-5 and TRBJ2-7, with 8 nucleotides matching TRBD1. J lost 3 bases, V lost 6 bases, and 11 bases had no gene match. CDR3 size: 15 residues. Germline CDR1 and CDR2: SGHKS and YYEKEE (reference sequence). For the CDR3, the DNA is TGTGCCAGCACCCAGCTCGGGACAGGCCTCTACGAGCAGTACTTC. Amino acids: CASTQLGTGLYEQYF.

This chain links TRBV5-1 with TRBJ2-3; D perhaps matches TRBD2 (5 bases). Trimming removed 4 bases from V and 6 bases from J, with 15 bases in between. Germline lookup yields CDR1 SGHRS and CDR2 YFSETQ. The CDR3 covers 14 residues. CDR3: CASSPGLGGDTQYF. The CDR3, as DNA: TGCGCCAGCAGCCCCGGACTCGGTGGGGATACGCAGTATTTT.

The chain is built from TRBV7-9 and TRBJ2-1, with 8 bases identical to TRBD2. V lost 2 bases, J lost 9 bases, and 9 bases stayed unmatched. The CDR3 spans 15 residues. Germline CDR1 is SEHNR and CDR2 is FQNEAQ (reference sequence). The CDR3 protein is CASSLSGSGSVEQFF. In DNA, the CDR3 is TGTGCCAGCAGCTTAAGCGGGAGTGGTTCGGTTGAGCAGTTCTTC.

This rearrangement joins TRBV5-1 to TRBJ1-4; 9 bases line up with TRBD1. This CDR3 has 14 residues. In germline, CDR1 is SGHRS, CDR2 YFSETQ. The junction had 4 bases not matched to a gene; V was cut back by 4 bases and J by 6 bases. This chain's CDR3 is CASSMDRGDEKLFF. The CDR3 bases are TGCGCCAGCAGCATGGACAGGGGTGATGAAAAACTGTTTTTT.

The chain recombines TRBV25-1 with TRBJ1-2, with D perhaps TRBD1 (5 bases). Germline V gene data show CDR1 as MGHDK and CDR2 as SYGVNS. V lost 10 bases and J lost 7, with 25 bases in between. The CDR3 contains 15 residues. CDR3 nucleotides: TGTGCCACCCGGCGGGGTGGTGAGGGACGGGGTGGCTACACCTTC. Its protein is CATRRGGEGRGGYTF.

The rearrangement links TRBV5-8 to TRBJ2-1; 7 nucleotides agree with TRBD1. The V gene end was trimmed by 2 bases and the J gene end by 11 bases; junction bases not matched to a gene: 10. Germline loops: CDR1 SGHTS, CDR2 YDEGEE. The CDR3 extends over 14 amino acids. In DNA form, the CDR3 reads TGTGCCAGCAGCTTTGTTGAGGGGGCGCATAAGCAGTTCTTC. Its translation: CASSFVEGAHKQFF.

On this clone: At one end, the junction sequence differs from germline, possibly due to a read error. The sample carries other DNA sequences with the same CDR3. This chain uses TRBV27 with TRBJ1-6; 9 bases map to TRBD1. Germline-derived CDR1 and CDR2 are MNHEY and SMNVEV (reference sequence). This CDR3 spans 15 amino acids. DNA for the CDR3: TGTGCCAGCAGCCGCACAGGGGGCTATAATTCCCCCCTCCACTTT. This encodes CASSRTGGYNSPLHF.

This rearrangement joins TRBV2 to TRBJ2-4; D is unclear. Germline assignment: CDR1 SNHLY and CDR2 FYNNEI. The CDR3 loop spans 13 amino acids. V lost 4 bases, J lost 1 base, and 5 bases lay in between. The CDR3 reads CASSVQAKNIQYF. The CDR3 coding sequence is TGTGCCAGCAGTGTACAGGCCAAAAACATTCAGTACTTC.

This clone was counted once. The DNA for the CDR3 is TGTGCCAGCAGCTTAATGGGCCCGAACACCGGGGAGCTGTTTTTT. Encoded protein: CASSLMGPNTGELFF. The chain is built from TRBV7-3 and TRBJ2-2; D is unresolved. There are 15 residues in the CDR3. V shed 1 base and J shed 0 bases, with 6 bases lying between them. Germline assignment: CDR1 SGHTA and CDR2 FQGTGA.

The J gene is TRBJ2-1, the V gene TRBV2, with 8 bases aligning to TRBD2. This CDR3 contains 15 residues. The germline gives CDR1 SNHLY, CDR2 FYNNEI. The junction had 5 bases not matched to a gene; V was cut back by 5 bases and J by 2 bases. CDR3 protein: CASSWRGAPYNEQFF. As DNA, the CDR3 is TGTGCCAGCAGTTGGCGGGGGGCCCCCTACAATGAGCAGTTCTTC.

Turning to this clone: This same CDR3 is encoded by further DNA sequences in the sample. This chain joins TRBV5-1 and TRBJ2-7; the D gene is possibly TRBD1 (6 bases). The V end was cut by 0 bases, the J end by 3 bases, with 10 bases between. Germline V gives CDR1 SGHRS, CDR2 YFSETQ. The CDR3 has 14 residues. The CDR3 DNA is TGCGCCAGCAGCTTGGAAGGGGGAAGCTACGAGCAGTACTTC. This translates into CASSLEGGSYEQYF.

The chain has TRBV6-1 and TRBJ2-7; the D gene is possibly TRBD1 (6 bases). CDR1 and CDR2 from the germline V gene are MNHNS and SASEGT. V lost 7 bases to trimming and J lost 0 bases, with 10 bases between them. The CDR3 has 13 amino acids. CDR3 DNA: TGTGCCAGCACCCAGGGGAGCTCCTACGAGCAGTACTTC. It is translated as CASTQGSSYEQYF.

This clone was seen just once. The genes are TRBV11-1 and TRBJ1-6; D ambiguous. The CDR3 length is 15 residues. V dropped 5 bases and J dropped 4 bases, with 12 bases sitting between them. The V gene's germline CDR1 is SGHAT and CDR2 FQDESV (reference sequence). The CDR3 reads CASSPDGKYNSPLHF. The CDR3 nucleotides read TGTGCCAGCAGCCCGGACGGGAAATATAATTCACCCCTCCACTTT.

This rearrangement joins TRBV7-9 to TRBJ2-1, with D uncertain. This CDR3 has 13 amino acids. V shed 1 base and J shed 10 bases, with 11 bases lying between them. Germline values: CDR1 SEHNR, CDR2 FQNEAQ (reference sequence). The CDR3 DNA reads TGTGCCAGCAGCTTAGGCCGGGTGTGGGAGCAGTTCTTC. This translates into CASSLGRVWEQFF.

The V call is TRBV6-4, the J call TRBJ2-1, with D unclear. Germline values: CDR1 MRHNA, CDR2 SNTAGT. Trimming stripped 4 bases from V and 9 bases from J, with 13 bases between. This CDR3 is built from 13 residues. In DNA form, the CDR3 reads TGTGCCAGCAGTGCCCGGCTTAGAGGTGAGCAGTTCTTC. This translates into CASSARLRGEQFF.

The V and J genes are TRBV15 and TRBJ1-4; a weak D match, TRBD1 (6 bases). Per the germline V gene, CDR1 is LNHNV and CDR2 is YYDKDF (reference sequence). Trimming took off 1 base at V and 5 bases at J, with 14 bases between the two ends. The CDR3 extends over 16 amino acids. This chain's CDR3 is CATSRGGRTYNEKLFF. DNA of the CDR3: TGTGCCACCAGCAGAGGGGGGCGGACGTACAATGAAAAACTGTTTTTT. Full variable domain (rest looked up from reference TRBV15 and TRBJ1-4): DAMVIQNPRYQVTQFGKPVTLSCSQTLNHNVMYWYQQKSSQAPKLLFHYYDKDFNNEADTPDNFQSRRPNTSFCFLDIRSPGLGDTAMYLCATSRGGRTYNEKLFFGSGTQLSVL.

The chain employs TRBV6-5 and TRBJ1-1; perhaps TRBD1 as D (5 bases). The CDR3 sequence is 14 residues long. Trimming took off 0 bases at V and 8 bases at J, with 13 bases between the two ends. Germline V gene sequence: CDR1 MNHEY, CDR2 SVGAGI. The CDR3 sequence: CASSYSTALREAFF. DNA of the CDR3: TGTGCCAGCAGTTACTCGACAGCCTTGAGGGAAGCTTTCTTT.